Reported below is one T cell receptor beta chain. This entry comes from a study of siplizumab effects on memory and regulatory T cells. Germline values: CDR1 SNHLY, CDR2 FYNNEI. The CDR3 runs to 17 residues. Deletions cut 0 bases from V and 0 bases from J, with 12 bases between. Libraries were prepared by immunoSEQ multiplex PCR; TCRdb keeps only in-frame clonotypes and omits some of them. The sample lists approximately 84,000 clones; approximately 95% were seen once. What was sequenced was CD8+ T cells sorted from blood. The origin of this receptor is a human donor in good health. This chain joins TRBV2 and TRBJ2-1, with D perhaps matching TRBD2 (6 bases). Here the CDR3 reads CASSEASRGSSYNEQFF. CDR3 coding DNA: TGTGCCAGCAGTGAAGCCTCGCGGGGCAGCTCCTACAATGAGCAGTTCTTC.